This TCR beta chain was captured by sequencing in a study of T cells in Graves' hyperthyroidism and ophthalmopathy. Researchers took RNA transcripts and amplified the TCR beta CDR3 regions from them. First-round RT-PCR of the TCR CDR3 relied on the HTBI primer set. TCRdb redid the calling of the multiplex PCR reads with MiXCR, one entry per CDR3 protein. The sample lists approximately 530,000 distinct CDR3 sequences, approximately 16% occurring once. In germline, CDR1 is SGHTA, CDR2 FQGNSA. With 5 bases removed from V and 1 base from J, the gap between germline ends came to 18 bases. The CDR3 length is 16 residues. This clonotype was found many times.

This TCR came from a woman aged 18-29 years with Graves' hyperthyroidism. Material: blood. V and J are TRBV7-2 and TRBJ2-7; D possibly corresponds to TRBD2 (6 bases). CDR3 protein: CASSRLSGLGSYEQYF. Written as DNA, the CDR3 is TGTGCCAGCAGCCGTTTGAGCGGGCTAGGATCCTACGAGCAGTACTTC.